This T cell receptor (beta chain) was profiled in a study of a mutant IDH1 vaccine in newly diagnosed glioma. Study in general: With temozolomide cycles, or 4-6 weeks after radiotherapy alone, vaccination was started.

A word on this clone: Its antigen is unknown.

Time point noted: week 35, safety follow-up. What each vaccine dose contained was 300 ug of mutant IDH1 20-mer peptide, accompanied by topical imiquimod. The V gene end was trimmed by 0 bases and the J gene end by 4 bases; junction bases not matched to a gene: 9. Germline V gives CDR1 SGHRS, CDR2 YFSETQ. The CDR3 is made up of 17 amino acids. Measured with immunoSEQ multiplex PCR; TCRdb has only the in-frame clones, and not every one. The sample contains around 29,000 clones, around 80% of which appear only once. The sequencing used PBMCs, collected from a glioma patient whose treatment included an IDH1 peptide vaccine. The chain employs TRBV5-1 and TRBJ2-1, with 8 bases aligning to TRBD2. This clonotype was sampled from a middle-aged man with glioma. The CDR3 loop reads CASSLASGIAGYNEQFF. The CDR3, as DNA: TGCGCCAGCAGCTTGGCGTCCGGGATAGCGGGATACAATGAGCAGTTCTTC.